This TCR beta chain derives from a study of CD8+ T cells in alopecia areata. Study-wide context: Patients in the treated group were given tofacitinib by mouth, 5 to 10 mg twice a day. Tofacitinib ran for 6 to 18 months before 6 months off drug.

The treatment here: oral pan-JAK inhibitor, 5-10 mg twice daily. Sequencing templates came from extracted RNA that was reverse transcribed into cDNA. Only in-frame clones appear in the TCRdb table, and some are missing; sequencing was by immunoSEQ multiplex PCR. The repertoire holds about 190,000 clones, with roughly three fifths as singletons. The V gene's germline CDR1 is SGHRS and CDR2 YFSETQ. V was shortened by 2 bases and J by 3 bases, with 12 bases between the two germline ends. CDR3 size: 14 residues. The sequenced sample was CD4+ T cells sorted from blood, obtained at week 4, from a patient treated with tofacitinib. The chain links TRBV5-1 to TRBJ2-7; D might be TRBD2 (6 bases). The receptor was isolated from a human donor with alopecia areata. The CDR3 sequence: CASSFSRGNYEQYF. The DNA of the CDR3 is TGCGCCAGCAGCTTCTCGCGGGGCAACTACGAGCAGTACTTC.